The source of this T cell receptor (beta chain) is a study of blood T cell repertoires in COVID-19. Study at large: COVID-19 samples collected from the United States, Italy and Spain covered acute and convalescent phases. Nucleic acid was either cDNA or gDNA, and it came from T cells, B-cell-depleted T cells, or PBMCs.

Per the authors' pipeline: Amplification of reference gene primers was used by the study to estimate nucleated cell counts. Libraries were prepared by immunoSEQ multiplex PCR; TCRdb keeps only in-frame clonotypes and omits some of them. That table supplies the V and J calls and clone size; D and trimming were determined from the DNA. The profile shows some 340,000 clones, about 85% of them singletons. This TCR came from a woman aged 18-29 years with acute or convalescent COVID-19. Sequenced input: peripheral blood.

The CDR3: CASRVAGGNEQFF. The CDR3 DNA is TGTGCCAGCAGGGTAGCGGGAGGCAATGAGCAGTTCTTC. This chain links TRBV2 with TRBJ2-1, with TRBD2 matching 10 bases. V shed 6 bases, J shed 6 bases, and the junction held 2 bases outside the gene matches. The CDR3 has 13 amino acids. Germline V lookup: CDR1 SNHLY, CDR2 FYNNEI.